This T cell receptor (beta chain) emerged from a study of tumor-infiltrating lymphocytes in primary liver carcinoma (dated by TCRdb to about 2017). Regarding the study in general: Of the five patients, three men and two women aged 30 to 69 years, four had hepatocellular carcinoma and one had combined HCC and intrahepatic cholangiocarcinoma. Roughly 3.5 to 7.5 million productive TCRbeta reads were obtained per sample, and no significant difference in read depth was found between tissue types. The five patients had tumors of stage T1-T3 N0M0, with maximum diameters ranging from about 4.2 to 10 cm. High reproducibility was observed for the technical replicate repertoires, with mean shared-clone rates approximately 0.92 and correlation coefficients above 0.95. A total of roughly 35 specimens from 5 patients, comprising 25 or so tumor regions, 5 adjacent noncancerous liver tissues and 5 peripheral blood samples, were covered by TCRbeta repertoire sequencing. For each liver tumor, the study sampled five regions along with adjacent normal tissue and blood, and applied TCRbeta repertoire sequencing, expression microarrays and whole-exome sequencing. To link TCRbeta repertoire diversity with the local molecular phenotype, the roughly 26 tumor region samples were profiled using Agilent mRNA microarrays.

The CDR3 sequence holds 15 residues, the cysteine and phenylalanine included. The read is trimmed to its CDR3 DNA, 45 bases read in frame from base 1. CDR1 and CDR2, per the germline V gene, are SGHDT and YYEEEE. V is clipped by 0 bases and J by 16 bases, and the sequence between their germline boundaries is 22 bases long. Total RNA and DNA were co-extracted from roughly 18-30 mg of bulk tissue with the AllPrep DNA/RNA mini kit, without cell sorting. About 5 patients with histopathologically diagnosed primary liver carcinoma underwent surgical resection in China between 2015 and March 2016. At the time of sampling, the patients were treatment-naive and had chronic HBV infection. Each tumor was sampled at five spatially separated regions: the superior, inferior, left-lateral and right-lateral poles and the tumor centre. Histological examination found more than 75% viable tumor cells in every tumor sample. Pieces of fresh tumor and adjacent tissue were cut in half, with one half kept in RNAlater at -80 degrees C and the other half sent for histology.

This clonotype turned up a few times. The antigen it binds to is not known. No much larger clonotype is one base removed from it; base qualities were not supplied. Starting from 450 to 500 ng total RNA, TCRbeta-specific cDNA was produced by reverse transcription with a constant-region primer and ProtoScript II reverse transcriptase. Construction of the TCRbeta libraries relied on three nested rounds of multiplex PCR, following a slightly modified ARM-PCR procedure. Multiplex TRBV1-TRBV30 forward primers and a Cbeta reverse primer were used in the first two PCR rounds, each of which was run for around 10 cycles. Sample barcodes and Illumina adapters were attached in a final 25-cycle PCR using Deep VentR polymerase. Before sequencing, amplicons of 200-500 bp were purified from gel using a QIAquick gel extraction kit. The TCRbeta amplicons were sequenced with 250-bp paired-end reads on an Illumina HiSeq 2500. The source study handled its data this way. Quality trimming of reads was performed with Trimmomatic v0.33, and paired reads were merged with FLASH v1.2.11 so that full CDR3 sequences could be recovered. MiGEC v1.2.1b assigned V, D and J germline segments to the rearranged TCRbeta sequences. Clonotype statistics and Shannon-Wiener diversity indices were calculated with VDJtools v1.0.0. Except for diversity analysis, only each sample's 250 most abundant clonotypes were used in subsequent analyses to reduce sampling bias. TCRdb reworked the public reads: Q25 trimming with fastp, MiXCR clone assembly, productive beta chains retained. Rows merge per CDR3 protein into single entries with the most common DNA and genes. In this record, the V and J calls reflect TCRdb's handling and not the investigators' own analysis. For this sample the table gives just over 30,000 distinct CDR3 sequences, of which around two thirds were detected only once. Jointly, the top ten make up about 30% of the sample.

Beyond this particular receptor, the publication reports: The top 250 clones made up a significantly larger repertoire fraction in tumors than in blood (p = 0.039). Bulk unsorted samples precluded comparing CD4+ and CD8+ T cell repertoires. Pairs of tumor regions showed greater repertoire overlap (mean about 35%) than tumor-adjacent pairs (roughly 17%) or tumor-blood pairs (approximately 14%), which is consistent with antigen-driven expansion. Only about 7.5-25% of top clones were found in all five regions of a tumor, suggesting spatial heterogeneity of tumor-infiltrating T cells. With just four to six patients in the study, the authors point out that the findings should be validated in a larger study. Because only the TCR beta chain was sequenced and unpaired alpha chains were not captured, true repertoire diversity is likely underestimated.

This TCR came from a woman aged 25-40 years with primary liver carcinoma and hepatitis B virus infection. The sequenced sample was liver tumor tissue from sampling region 3. Read against the paper, the sample's cell subset or site label means: tumor region T3, left-lateral pole. The chain was built from TRBV5-6 and TRBJ2-2; the D gene is perhaps TRBD2, on 5 matching bases. The CDR3 protein is CASSLAPRAAGEPFF. The nucleotide sequence is TGTGCCAGCAGCTTGGCACCCAGAGCCGCCGGGGAACCGTTTTTT.